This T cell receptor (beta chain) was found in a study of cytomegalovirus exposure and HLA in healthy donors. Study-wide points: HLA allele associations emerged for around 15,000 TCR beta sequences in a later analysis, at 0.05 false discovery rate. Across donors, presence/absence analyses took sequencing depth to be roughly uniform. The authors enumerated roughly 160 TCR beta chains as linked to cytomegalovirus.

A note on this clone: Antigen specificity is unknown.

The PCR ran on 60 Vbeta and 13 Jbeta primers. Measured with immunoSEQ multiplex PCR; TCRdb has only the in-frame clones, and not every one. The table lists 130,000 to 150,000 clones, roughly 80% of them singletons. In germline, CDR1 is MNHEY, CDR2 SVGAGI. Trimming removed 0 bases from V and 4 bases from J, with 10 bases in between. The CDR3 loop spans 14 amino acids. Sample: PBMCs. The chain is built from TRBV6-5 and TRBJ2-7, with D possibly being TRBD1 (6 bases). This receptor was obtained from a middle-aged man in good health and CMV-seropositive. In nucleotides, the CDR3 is TGTGCCAGCAGTTACTCGAACAGGGTGTACGAGCAGTACTTC. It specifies CASSYSNRVYEQYF.